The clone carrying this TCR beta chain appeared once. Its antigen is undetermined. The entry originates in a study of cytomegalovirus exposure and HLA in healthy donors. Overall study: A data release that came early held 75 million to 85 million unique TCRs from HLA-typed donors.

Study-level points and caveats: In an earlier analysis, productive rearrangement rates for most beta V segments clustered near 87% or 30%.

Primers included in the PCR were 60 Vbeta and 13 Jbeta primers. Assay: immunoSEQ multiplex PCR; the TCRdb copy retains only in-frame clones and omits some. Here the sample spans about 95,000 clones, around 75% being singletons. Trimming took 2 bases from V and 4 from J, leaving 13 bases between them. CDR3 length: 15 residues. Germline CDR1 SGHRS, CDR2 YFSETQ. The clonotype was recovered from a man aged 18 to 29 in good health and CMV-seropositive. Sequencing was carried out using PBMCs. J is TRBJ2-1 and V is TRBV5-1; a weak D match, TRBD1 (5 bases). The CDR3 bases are TGCGCCAGCAGCTTAGCCGACAGTCGGTACAATGAGCAGTTCTTC. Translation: CASSLADSRYNEQFF.